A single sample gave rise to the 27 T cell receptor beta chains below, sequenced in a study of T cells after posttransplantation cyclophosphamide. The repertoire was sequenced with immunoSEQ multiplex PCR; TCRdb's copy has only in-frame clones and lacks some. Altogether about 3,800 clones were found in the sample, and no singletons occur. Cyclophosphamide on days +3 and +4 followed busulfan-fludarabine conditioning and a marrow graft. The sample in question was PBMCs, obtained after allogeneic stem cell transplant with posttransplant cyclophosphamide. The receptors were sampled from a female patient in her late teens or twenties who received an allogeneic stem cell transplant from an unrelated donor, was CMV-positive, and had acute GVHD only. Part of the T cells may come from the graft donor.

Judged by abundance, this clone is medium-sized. The CDR3 DNA reads TGTGCCAGCAGTCTGTCGGGAAGCTCCTACGAGCAGTACTTC. Translation gives CASSLSGSSYEQYF. V and J are TRBV6-5 and TRBJ2-7, with D possibly matching TRBD2 (5 bases). V was shortened by 5 bases and J by 0 bases, with 11 bases between the two germline ends. The CDR3 is 14 residues long. CDR1 is MNHEY and CDR2 is SVGAGI in the germline V gene.

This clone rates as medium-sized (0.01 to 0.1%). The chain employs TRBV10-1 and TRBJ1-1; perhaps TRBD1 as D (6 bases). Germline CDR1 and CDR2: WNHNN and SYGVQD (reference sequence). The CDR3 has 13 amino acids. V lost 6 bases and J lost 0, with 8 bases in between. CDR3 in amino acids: CASRGQMNTEAFF. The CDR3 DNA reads TGCGCCAGCAGGGGACAAATGAACACTGAAGCTTTCTTT.

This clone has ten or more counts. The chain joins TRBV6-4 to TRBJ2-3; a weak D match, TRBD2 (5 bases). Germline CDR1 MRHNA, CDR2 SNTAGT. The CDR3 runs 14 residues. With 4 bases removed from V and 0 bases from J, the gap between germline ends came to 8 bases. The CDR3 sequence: CASSAGGSTDTQYF. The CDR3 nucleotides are TGTGCCAGCAGTGCCGGAGGTAGCACAGATACGCAGTATTTT.

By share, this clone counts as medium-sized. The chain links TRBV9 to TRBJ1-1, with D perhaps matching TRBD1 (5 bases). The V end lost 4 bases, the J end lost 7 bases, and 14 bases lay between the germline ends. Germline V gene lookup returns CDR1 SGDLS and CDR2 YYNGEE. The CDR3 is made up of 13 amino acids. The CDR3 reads CASSQDTRSEAFF. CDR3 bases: TGTGCCAGCAGCCAGGACACCCGCAGTGAAGCTTTCTTT. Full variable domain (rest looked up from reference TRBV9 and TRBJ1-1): DSGVTQTPKHLITATGQRVTLRCSPRSGDLSVYWYQQSLDQGLQFLIQYYNGEERAKGNILERFSAQQFPDLHSELNLSSLELGDSALYFCASSQDTRSEAFFGQGTRLTVV.

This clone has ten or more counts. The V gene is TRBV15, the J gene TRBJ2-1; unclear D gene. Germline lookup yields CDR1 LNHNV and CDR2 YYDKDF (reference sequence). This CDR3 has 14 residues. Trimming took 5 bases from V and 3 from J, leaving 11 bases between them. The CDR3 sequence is CATSDTMNYNEQFF. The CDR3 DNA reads TGTGCCACCAGCGATACAATGAACTACAATGAGCAGTTCTTC.

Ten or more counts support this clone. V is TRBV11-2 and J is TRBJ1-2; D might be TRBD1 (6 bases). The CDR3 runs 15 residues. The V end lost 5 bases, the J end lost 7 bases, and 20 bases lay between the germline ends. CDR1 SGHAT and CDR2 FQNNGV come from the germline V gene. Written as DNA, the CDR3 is TGTGCCAGCAGCCCAACAGGGAATGGGGGTGGTGGCTACACCTTC. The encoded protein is CASSPTGNGGGGYTF.

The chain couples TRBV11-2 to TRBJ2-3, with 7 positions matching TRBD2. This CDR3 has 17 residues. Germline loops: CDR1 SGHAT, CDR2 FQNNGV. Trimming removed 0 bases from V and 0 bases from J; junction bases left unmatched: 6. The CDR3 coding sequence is TGTGCCAGCAGCTTAGAGATAGCGGGTGTTAGCACAGATACGCAGTATTTT. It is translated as CASSLEIAGVSTDTQYF.

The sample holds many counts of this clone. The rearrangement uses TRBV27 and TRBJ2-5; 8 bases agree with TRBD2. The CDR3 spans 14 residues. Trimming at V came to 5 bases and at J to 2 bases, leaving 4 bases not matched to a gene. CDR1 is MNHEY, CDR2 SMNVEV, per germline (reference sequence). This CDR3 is CASSPTGGQETQYF. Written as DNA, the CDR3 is TGTGCCAGCAGTCCTACGGGGGGGCAAGAGACCCAGTACTTC.

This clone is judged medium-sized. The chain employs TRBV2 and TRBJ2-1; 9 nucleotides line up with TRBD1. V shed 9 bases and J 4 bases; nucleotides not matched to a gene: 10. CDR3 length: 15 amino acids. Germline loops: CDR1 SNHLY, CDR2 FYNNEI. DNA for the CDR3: TGTGCCAGTCTTCCGGAGACAGGGGGATACAATGAGCAGTTCTTC. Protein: CASLPETGGYNEQFF.

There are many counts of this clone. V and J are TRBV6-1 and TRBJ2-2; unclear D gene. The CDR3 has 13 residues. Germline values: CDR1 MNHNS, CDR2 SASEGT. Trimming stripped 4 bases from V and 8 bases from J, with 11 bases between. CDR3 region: CASSGYNLGELFF. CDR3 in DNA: TGTGCCAGCAGTGGCTATAATTTGGGGGAGCTGTTTTTT.

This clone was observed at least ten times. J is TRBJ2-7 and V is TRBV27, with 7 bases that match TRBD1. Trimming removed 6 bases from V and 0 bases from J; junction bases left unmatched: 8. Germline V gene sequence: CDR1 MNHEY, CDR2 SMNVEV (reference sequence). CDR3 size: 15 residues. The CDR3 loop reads CASRTSGQTSYEQYF. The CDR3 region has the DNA TGTGCCAGCAGAACCTCGGGACAGACCTCCTACGAGCAGTACTTC.

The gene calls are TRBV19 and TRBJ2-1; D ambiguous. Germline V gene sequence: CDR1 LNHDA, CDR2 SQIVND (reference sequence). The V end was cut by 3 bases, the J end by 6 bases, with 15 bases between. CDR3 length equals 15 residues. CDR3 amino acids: CASSMMARTINEQFF. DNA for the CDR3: TGTGCCAGTAGTATGATGGCCCGCACCATCAATGAGCAGTTCTTC. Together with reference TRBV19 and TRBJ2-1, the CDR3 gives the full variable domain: DGGITQSPKYLFRKEGQNVTLSCEQNLNHDAMYWYRQDPGQGLRLIYYSQIVNDFQKGDIAEGYSVSREKKESFPLTVTSAQKNPTAFYLCASSMMARTINEQFFGPGTRLTVL.

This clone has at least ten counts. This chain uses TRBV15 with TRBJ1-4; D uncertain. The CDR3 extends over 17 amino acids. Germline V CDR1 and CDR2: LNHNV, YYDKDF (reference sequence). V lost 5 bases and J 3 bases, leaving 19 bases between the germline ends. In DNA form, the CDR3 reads TGTGCCACCAGCCCGCGTTCGACGACAACCTCTAATGAAAAACTGTTTTTT. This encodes CATSPRSTTTSNEKLFF.

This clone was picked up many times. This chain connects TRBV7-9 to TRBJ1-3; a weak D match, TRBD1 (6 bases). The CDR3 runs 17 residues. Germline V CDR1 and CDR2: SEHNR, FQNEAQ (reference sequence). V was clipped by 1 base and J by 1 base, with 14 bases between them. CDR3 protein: CASSLVRTGMSGNTIYF. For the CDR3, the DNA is TGTGCCAGCAGCTTAGTCCGAACAGGGATGTCTGGAAACACCATATATTTT.

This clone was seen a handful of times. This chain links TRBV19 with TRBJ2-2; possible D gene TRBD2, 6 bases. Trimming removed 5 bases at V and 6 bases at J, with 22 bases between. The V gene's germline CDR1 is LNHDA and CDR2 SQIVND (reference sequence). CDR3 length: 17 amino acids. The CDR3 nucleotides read TGTGCCAGTAGTCCCCCAGGCCGAACTAGCTGGGCCGGGGAGCTGTTTTTT. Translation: CASSPPGRTSWAGELFF.

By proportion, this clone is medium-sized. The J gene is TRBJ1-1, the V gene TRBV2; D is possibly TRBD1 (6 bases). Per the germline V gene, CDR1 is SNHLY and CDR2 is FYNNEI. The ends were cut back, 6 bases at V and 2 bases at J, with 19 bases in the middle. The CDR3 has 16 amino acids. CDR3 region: CASRAWAGADNTEAFF. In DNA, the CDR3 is TGTGCCAGCAGGGCCTGGGCAGGGGCTGATAACACTGAAGCTTTCTTT.

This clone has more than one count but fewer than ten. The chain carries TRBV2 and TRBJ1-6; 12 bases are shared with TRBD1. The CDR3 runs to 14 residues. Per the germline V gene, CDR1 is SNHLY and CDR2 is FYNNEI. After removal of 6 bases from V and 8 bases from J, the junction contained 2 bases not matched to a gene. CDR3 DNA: TGTGCCAGCAGGGGGACAGGGGGCGATTCACCCCTCCACTTT. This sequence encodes CASRGTGGDSPLHF.

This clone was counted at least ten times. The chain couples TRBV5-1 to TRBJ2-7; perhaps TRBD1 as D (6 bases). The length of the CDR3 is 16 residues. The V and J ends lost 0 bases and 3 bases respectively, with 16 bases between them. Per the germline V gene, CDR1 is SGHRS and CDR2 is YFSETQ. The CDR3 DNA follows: TGCGCCAGCAGCTTGGCCCCTGGACAGAACTACTACGAGCAGTACTTC. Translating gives CASSLAPGQNYYEQYF.

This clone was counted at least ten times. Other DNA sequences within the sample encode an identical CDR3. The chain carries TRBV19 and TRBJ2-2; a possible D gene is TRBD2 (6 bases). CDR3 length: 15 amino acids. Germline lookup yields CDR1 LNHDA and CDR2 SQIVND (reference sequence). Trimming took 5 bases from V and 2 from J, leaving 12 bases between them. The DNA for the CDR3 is TGTGCCAGTAGTCCGGGGACTTCAAACACCGGGGAGCTGTTTTTT. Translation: CASSPGTSNTGELFF.

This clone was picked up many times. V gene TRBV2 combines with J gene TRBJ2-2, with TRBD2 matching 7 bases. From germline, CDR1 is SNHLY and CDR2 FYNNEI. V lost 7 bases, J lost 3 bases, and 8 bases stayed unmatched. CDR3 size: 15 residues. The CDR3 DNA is TGTGCCAGCACCCGGACTAGTATAGACACCGGGGAGCTGTTTTTT. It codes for CASTRTSIDTGELFF.

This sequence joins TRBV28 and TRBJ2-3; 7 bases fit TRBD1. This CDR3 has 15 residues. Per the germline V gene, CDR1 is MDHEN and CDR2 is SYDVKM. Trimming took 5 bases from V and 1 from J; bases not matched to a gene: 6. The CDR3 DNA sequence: TGTGCCAGCAGTGCGGGTGGGACAGGCACAGATACGCAGTATTTT. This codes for CASSAGGTGTDTQYF.

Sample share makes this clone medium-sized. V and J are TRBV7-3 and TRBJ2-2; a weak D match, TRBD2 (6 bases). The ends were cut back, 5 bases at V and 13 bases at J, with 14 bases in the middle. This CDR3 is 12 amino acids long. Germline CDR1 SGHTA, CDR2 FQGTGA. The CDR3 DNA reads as TGTGCCAGCAGCGATCGGGAGCGGAGGCTGTTTTTT. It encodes CASSDRERRLFF.

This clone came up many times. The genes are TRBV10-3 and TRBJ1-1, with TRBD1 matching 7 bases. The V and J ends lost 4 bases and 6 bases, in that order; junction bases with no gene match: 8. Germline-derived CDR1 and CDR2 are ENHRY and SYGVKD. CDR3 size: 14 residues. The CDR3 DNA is TGTGCCATCAGTGGTCAGGGGGACTTCGCTGAAGCTTTCTTT. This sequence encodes CAISGQGDFAEAFF.

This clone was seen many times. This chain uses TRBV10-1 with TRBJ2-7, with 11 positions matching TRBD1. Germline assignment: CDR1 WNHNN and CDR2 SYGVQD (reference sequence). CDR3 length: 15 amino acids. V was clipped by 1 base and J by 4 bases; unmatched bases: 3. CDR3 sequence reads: CASSEWTGGRYEQYF. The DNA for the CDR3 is TGCGCCAGCAGTGAGTGGACAGGGGGCCGGTACGAGCAGTACTTC.

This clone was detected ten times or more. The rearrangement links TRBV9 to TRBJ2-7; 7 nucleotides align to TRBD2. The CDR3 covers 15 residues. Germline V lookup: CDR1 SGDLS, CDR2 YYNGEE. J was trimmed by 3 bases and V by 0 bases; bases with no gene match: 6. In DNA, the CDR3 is TGTGCCAGCAGCGTAGTAGCGGGTACAGACTACGAGCAGTACTTC. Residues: CASSVVAGTDYEQYF.

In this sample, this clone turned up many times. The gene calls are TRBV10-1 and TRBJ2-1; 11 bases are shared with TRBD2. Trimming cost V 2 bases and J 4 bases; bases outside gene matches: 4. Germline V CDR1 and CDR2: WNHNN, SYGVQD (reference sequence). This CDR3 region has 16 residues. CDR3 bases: TGCGCCAGCAGTGAGGCTACTAGCGGGAGTTACAATGAGCAGTTCTTC. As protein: CASSEATSGSYNEQFF.

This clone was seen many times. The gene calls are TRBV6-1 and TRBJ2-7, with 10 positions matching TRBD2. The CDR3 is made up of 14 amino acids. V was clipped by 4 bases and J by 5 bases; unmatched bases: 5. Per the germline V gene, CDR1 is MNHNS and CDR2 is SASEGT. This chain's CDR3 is CASSGLAGVNEQYF. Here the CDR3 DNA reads TGTGCCAGCAGTGGCCTAGCGGGAGTGAACGAGCAGTACTTC.